What follows are 31 T cell receptor beta chains derived from one specimen sequenced in a study of CD8 T cells in Susac syndrome (dated by TCRdb to between 2018 and 2021). The library was obtained by the immunoSEQ multiplex PCR assay. RNA was extracted using the RNeasy kit, and about 0.45 to 1 ug of the RNA was reverse transcribed with random hexamers. TCRdb applied fastp at Q25 and MiXCR to the public reads, then kept only in-frame beta chains. Entries that share a CDR3 protein sequence are merged under the most common genes and DNA. In this sample the table shows some 210,000 distinct CDR3 sequences, about 94% of which occur a single time. Approximately 0.15% of the sample is held by the ten biggest clonotypes. The sequenced sample consisted of CD4+ T cells from PBMCs. All receptors derive from a human donor with Susac syndrome.

V gene TRBV30 combines with J gene TRBJ2-7, with 10 nucleotides matching TRBD1. Germline lookup yields CDR1 GTSNPN and CDR2 SVGIG (reference sequence). The CDR3 covers 13 residues. Trimming cost V 4 bases and J 4 bases; bases outside gene matches: 4. The CDR3: CAWKTGGLYEQYF. As DNA, the CDR3 is TGTGCCTGGAAGACAGGGGGCTTGTACGAGCAGTACTTC.

The V gene is TRBV9, the J gene TRBJ2-1, with 7 bases aligning to TRBD2. Trimming at V came to 1 base and at J to 4 bases, leaving 5 bases not matched to a gene. From germline, CDR1 is SGDLS and CDR2 YYNGEE. The CDR3 contains 15 residues. This CDR3 is CASSVRGGRYNEQFF. The CDR3 nucleotides are TGTGCCAGCAGCGTACGCGGGGGACGATACAATGAGCAGTTCTTC.

This chain joins TRBV11-2 and TRBJ2-6, with TRBD1 identical over 7 bases. This CDR3 comprises 20 residues. J was trimmed by 1 base and V by 5 bases; bases with no gene match: 17. Germline CDR1 and CDR2: SGHAT and FQNNGV. This CDR3 is CASSMRDSLSYYSGANVLTF. The CDR3 nucleotides are TGTGCCAGCAGCATGAGGGACAGCCTTTCTTACTATTCTGGGGCCAACGTCCTGACTTTC.

The chain has TRBV18 and TRBJ1-1; weak D call: TRBD1 (6 bases). From germline, CDR1 is KGHSH and CDR2 LQKENI. CDR3 size: 11 residues. V was shortened by 10 bases and J by 7 bases, with 13 bases between the two germline ends. The CDR3 loop reads CATSQDSEAFF. In nucleotides, the CDR3 is TGTGCCACCTCCCAGGACAGTGAAGCTTTCTTT.

The chain recombines TRBV6-2 or TRBV6-3 with TRBJ1-1, with D possibly matching TRBD1 (6 bases). The CDR3 totals 14 residues. Trimming stripped 2 bases from V and 1 base from J, with 8 bases between. CDR1 is MNHEY and CDR2 is SVGEGT in the germline V gene. The chain's CDR3 is CASSYGTPNTEAFF. DNA of the CDR3: TGTGCCAGCAGTTACGGGACACCGAACACTGAAGCTTTCTTT.

The chain recombines TRBV19 with TRBJ2-7; D remains unclear. Germline CDR1 reads LNHDA; CDR2 reads SQIVND (reference sequence). CDR3 size: 13 residues. V lost 8 bases, J lost 7 bases, and 18 bases lay in between. CDR3 region: CASSNAPIGEQYF. CDR3 in DNA: TGTGCCAGTTCTAACGCACCCATCGGAGAGCAGTACTTC.

The V call is TRBV20-1, the J call TRBJ2-7, with 7 positions matching TRBD2. V was pared by 6 bases and J by 3 bases, with 11 bases of the junction left unmatched. Germline CDR1 and CDR2: DFQATT and SNEGSKA (reference sequence). The CDR3 extends over 14 amino acids. CDR3 sequence reads: CSACLLGGGYEQYF. The CDR3 DNA reads TGCAGTGCGTGTCTACTTGGGGGGGGCTACGAGCAGTACTTC.

The chain combines TRBV10-3 with TRBJ1-2; TRBD1 agrees at 7 bases. The germline V gene has CDR1 ENHRY and CDR2 SYGVKD. Trimming removed 3 bases from V and 4 bases from J; junction bases left unmatched: 5. The CDR3 is made up of 14 amino acids. The CDR3 sequence is CAISDYRGPYGYTF. CDR3 nucleotide sequence: TGTGCCATCAGTGATTACAGGGGTCCCTATGGCTACACCTTC.

V and J are TRBV3-1 and TRBJ1-5; TRBD1 might be the D (5 bases). Germline V CDR1 and CDR2: LGHDT, YNNKEL (reference sequence). V gave up 2 bases and J gave up 7 bases, with 12 bases separating them. The CDR3 sequence is 14 residues long. This CDR3 reads CASSQTGGVQPQHF. The CDR3 DNA sequence: TGTGCCAGCAGCCAAACCGGGGGGGTCCAGCCCCAGCATTTT.

The V call is TRBV4-3, the J call TRBJ2-3; the match to TRBD2 covers 10 bases. CDR3 length: 16 amino acids. Trimming removed 0 bases from V and 4 bases from J; junction bases left unmatched: 4. Germline CDR1 and CDR2: LGHNA and YSLEER. The CDR3 is CASSQETAGGPDTQYF. CDR3 bases: TGCGCCAGCAGCCAAGAGACAGCGGGGGGGCCAGATACGCAGTATTTT.

This clonotype was detected once. The chain links TRBV12-3 or TRBV12-4 to TRBJ1-2, with 7 bases that match TRBD1. This CDR3 has 14 residues. The J segment lost 11 bases and the V segment lost 4 bases, leaving 13 bases of the junction unmatched. Written as DNA, the CDR3 is TGTGCCAGCAGTTCCTCCCGACAGGGTGGAGGGTACACCTTC. Its protein is CASSSSRQGGGYTF.

This clonotype occurred a few times. The V gene is TRBV3-1, the J gene TRBJ1-3, with 7 nucleotides matching TRBD1. The V gene's germline CDR1 is LGHDT and CDR2 YNNKEL (reference sequence). This CDR3 has 14 amino acids. V was clipped by 3 bases and J by 2 bases; unmatched bases: 1. CDR3 in DNA: TGTGCCAGCAGCCATGGGACAGCTGGAAACACCATATATTTT. Translation gives CASSHGTAGNTIYF.

In DNA, the CDR3 is TGTGCCAGCAGCCAAACACCGGGACGGAGCTTATACGAGCAGTACTTC. Residues: CASSQTPGRSLYEQYF. The chain carries TRBV7-2 and TRBJ2-7, with D perhaps matching TRBD1 or TRBD2 (5 bases each). The V and J ends lost 5 bases and 4 bases respectively, with 21 bases between them. Germline V lookup: CDR1 SGHTA, CDR2 FQGNSA. CDR3 length equals 16 residues.

This chain joins TRBV9 and TRBJ2-3, with D possibly being TRBD2 (6 bases). The CDR3 has 17 amino acids. V gave up 2 bases and J gave up 1 base, with 17 bases separating them. The germline CDR1 and CDR2 sequences are SGDLS and YYNGEE. The CDR3 bases are TGTGCCAGCAGCGTCCCCGTGGGGACTGCCGGCACAGATACGCAGTATTTT. It specifies CASSVPVGTAGTDTQYF.

The V call is TRBV11-2, the J call TRBJ2-5, with a tentative D call TRBD2 (6 bases). Germline assignment: CDR1 SGHAT and CDR2 FQNNGV. The CDR3 spans 14 residues. V was cut by 9 bases and J by 2 bases, with 16 bases left in between. CDR3 loop: CASRAWGEQETQYF. The CDR3 DNA sequence: TGTGCCAGTAGGGCGTGGGGGGAGCAAGAGACCCAGTACTTC.

A single count supports this clonotype. The V gene is TRBV29-1, the J gene TRBJ2-7, with 10 positions matching TRBD1. The CDR3 length is 13 residues. The V gene's germline CDR1 is SQVTM and CDR2 ANQGSEA. V lost 6 bases to trimming and J lost 3 bases; unmatched junction nucleotides: 5. DNA for the CDR3: TGCAGCGTACGTTGGACAGGGGGCTACGAGCAGTACTTC. Residues: CSVRWTGGYEQYF.

The rearrangement uses TRBV11-1 and TRBJ2-2, with TRBD1 matching 7 bases. With V trimmed by 2 bases and J by 0 bases, 3 bases remained unmatched. Germline-derived CDR1 and CDR2 are SGHAT and FQDESV (reference sequence). The CDR3 covers 16 residues. CDR3 nucleotide sequence: TGTGCCAGCAGCTTACAAGGGGGCCCGAACACCGGGGAGCTGTTTTTT. It translates to CASSLQGGPNTGELFF.

The chain employs TRBV6-6 and TRBJ2-4; perhaps TRBD2 as D (5 bases). In germline, CDR1 is MNHNY, CDR2 SVGAGI (reference sequence). Trimming stripped 5 bases from V and 2 bases from J, with 10 bases between. This CDR3 spans 14 amino acids. This chain's CDR3 is CASSRDISKNIQYF. The CDR3 DNA follows: TGTGCCAGCAGTCGGGATATCTCCAAAAACATTCAGTACTTC.

With regard to this clonotype: The junction differs from germline at one of its ends, possibly a read error. The J gene is TRBJ1-2, the V gene TRBV2, with D perhaps TRBD1 (6 bases). Germline V gene lookup returns CDR1 SNHLY and CDR2 FYNNEI. The length of the CDR3 is 9 residues. The CDR3 spells CASSPQGPF. The CDR3 region has the DNA TGTGCCAGCAGTCCACAGGGACCCTTC. The entire variable domain, with the rest obtained from reference TRBV2 and TRBJ1-2, is as follows: EPEVTQTPSHQVTQMGQEVILRCVPISNHLYFYWYRQILGQKVEFLVSFYNNEISEKSEIFDDQFSVERPDGSNFTLKIRSTKLEDSAMYFCASSPQGPFGSGTRLTVV.

The gene calls are TRBV6-2 or TRBV6-3 and TRBJ2-1; a possible D gene is TRBD1 (5 bases). The CDR3 extends over 11 amino acids. Germline V gene data show CDR1 as MNHEY and CDR2 as SVGEGT. V dropped 6 bases and J dropped 10 bases, with 10 bases sitting between them. CDR3 in DNA: TGTGCCAGCAGCCCATACAGGGAGCAGTTCTTC. The encoded protein is CASSPYREQFF.

The gene calls are TRBV28 and TRBJ2-5, with D perhaps TRBD2 (5 bases). The CDR3 totals 16 residues. Germline lookup yields CDR1 MDHEN and CDR2 SYDVKM. The V and J ends lost 6 bases and 3 bases respectively, with 20 bases between them. CDR3 coding DNA: TGTGCCAGCAGGCCGAGGAATAAACGGGGTAAAGAGACCCAGTACTTC. It yields the protein CASRPRNKRGKETQYF.

V is TRBV2 and J is TRBJ2-3, with no clear D. Between the trimmed V and J ends, which lost 6 bases and 4 bases, there was a span of 11 bases. The germline gives CDR1 SNHLY, CDR2 FYNNEI. The CDR3 covers 13 residues. The CDR3 spells CASSALSADTQYF. The CDR3 nucleotides read TGTGCCAGCAGCGCTTTGAGCGCAGATACGCAGTATTTT.

V and J are TRBV10-3 and TRBJ1-2; 8 bases are shared with TRBD1. Germline V gene sequence: CDR1 ENHRY, CDR2 SYGVKD. Losses at the gene ends were 7 bases for V and 0 bases for J; bases not matched to a gene: 7. The CDR3 is 15 amino acids. This CDR3 is CAIMGTGGSNYGYTF. The CDR3 nucleotides are TGTGCCATCATGGGCACAGGGGGGTCTAACTATGGCTACACCTTC.

Notes on this clonotype: Relative to the germline gene, one junction end is altered; a read error may explain this. CDR3 protein: CASTGTGSPLHF. The DNA for the CDR3 is TGTGCAAGCACAGGGACCGGGTCACCCCTCCACTTT. The V and J genes are TRBV25-1 and TRBJ1-6; a weak D match, TRBD1 (6 bases). The germline gives CDR1 MGHDK, CDR2 SYGVNS. CDR3 length: 12 residues.

The chain recombines TRBV4-1 with TRBJ2-5; the D gene is possibly TRBD1 (5 bases). The germline V gene has CDR1 MGHRA and CDR2 YSYEKL. Trimming took 4 bases from V and 2 from J, leaving 14 bases between them. The CDR3 loop spans 15 amino acids. The CDR3 reads CASSPTDPFQETQYF. The CDR3 bases are TGCGCCAGCAGCCCGACAGACCCTTTTCAAGAGACCCAGTACTTC.

The V and J genes are TRBV7-8 and TRBJ1-2; 9 nucleotides match TRBD1. The length of the CDR3 is 15 residues. With 6 bases clipped from V and 7 bases from J, the junction kept 12 bases outside the gene matches. The germline V gene has CDR1 SGHVS and CDR2 FQNEAQ. CDR3 residues: CASRSYRGRKRGYTF. The CDR3 region has the DNA TGTGCCAGCAGATCATACAGGGGGCGAAAACGTGGCTACACCTTC.

The V call is TRBV20-1, the J call TRBJ2-7, with TRBD2 matching over 9 bases. Looked up from germline, CDR1 is DFQATT and CDR2 is SNEGSKA (reference sequence). The CDR3 has 15 residues. Trimming at V came to 1 base and at J to 0 bases, leaving 4 bases not matched to a gene. CDR3 coding DNA: TGCAGTGCTAGAGCTCTAGCGGGGAACTCCTACGAGCAGTACTTC. Its protein is CSARALAGNSYEQYF.

The chain carries TRBV20-1 and TRBJ1-2, with TRBD1 matching over 10 bases. This CDR3 region has 15 residues. CDR1 is DFQATT and CDR2 is SNEGSKA in the germline V gene (reference sequence). The ends lost 6 bases at V and 8 bases at J; junction bases unmatched: 15. As DNA, the CDR3 is TGCAGTGCAATTCCCGGGACAGGGGCAGTGAGAGGCTACACCTTC. It is translated as CSAIPGTGAVRGYTF.

The chain combines TRBV29-1 with TRBJ2-7; D may be TRBD1 (6 bases). Germline CDR1 SQVTM, CDR2 ANQGSEA. This CDR3 is built from 14 residues. Trimming removed 5 bases at V and 6 bases at J, with 20 bases between. The CDR3 DNA sequence: TGCAGCGTTCATACAGGGTGGGTAAACTCCGAGCAGTACTTC. Translated, it gives CSVHTGWVNSEQYF.

The J gene is TRBJ2-4, the V gene TRBV12-3 or TRBV12-4, with D uncertain. V lost 7 bases to trimming and J lost 2 bases, with 6 bases between them. The CDR3 is 12 residues long. The CDR3 sequence is CASTKTKNIQYF. Written as DNA, the CDR3 is TGTGCCAGCACCAAGACCAAAAACATTCAGTACTTC.

In its sample, this clonotype was seen once. The chain employs TRBV20-1 and TRBJ2-5; D might be TRBD1 or TRBD2, each matching 5 bases. The V gene lost 5 bases and the J gene lost 7 bases, with 17 bases spanning the gap. Germline CDR1 and CDR2: DFQATT and SNEGSKA (reference sequence). This CDR3 spans 13 amino acids. The CDR3 protein is CSAFDSPAGTQYF. The CDR3 DNA is TGCAGTGCTTTCGACAGTCCTGCGGGGACCCAGTACTTC.